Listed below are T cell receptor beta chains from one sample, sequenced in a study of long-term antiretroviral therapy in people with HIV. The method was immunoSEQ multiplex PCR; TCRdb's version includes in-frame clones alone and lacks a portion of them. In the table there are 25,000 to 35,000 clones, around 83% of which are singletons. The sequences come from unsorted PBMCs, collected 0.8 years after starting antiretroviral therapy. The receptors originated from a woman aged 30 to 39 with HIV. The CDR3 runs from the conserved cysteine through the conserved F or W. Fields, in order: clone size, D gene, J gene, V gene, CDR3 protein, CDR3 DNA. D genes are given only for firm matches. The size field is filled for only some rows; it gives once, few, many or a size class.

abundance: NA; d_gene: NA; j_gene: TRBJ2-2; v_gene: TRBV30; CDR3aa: CAWSRGTGELFF; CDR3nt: TGTGCCTGGAGTCGAGGAACCGGGGAGCTGTTTTTT
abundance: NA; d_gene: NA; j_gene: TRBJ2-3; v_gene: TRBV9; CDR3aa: CASSVVEGTDTQYF; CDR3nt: TGTGCCAGCAGCGTAGTTGAAGGGACAGATACGCAGTATTTT
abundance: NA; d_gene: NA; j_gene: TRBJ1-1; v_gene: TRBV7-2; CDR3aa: CASSLEQRNTEAFF; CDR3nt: TGTGCCAGCAGCTTAGAACAGCGGAACACTGAAGCTTTCTTT
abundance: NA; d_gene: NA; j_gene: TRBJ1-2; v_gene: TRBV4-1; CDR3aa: CASSQGQATYGYTF; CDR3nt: TGCGCCAGCAGCCAAGGGCAGGCCACCTATGGCTACACCTTC
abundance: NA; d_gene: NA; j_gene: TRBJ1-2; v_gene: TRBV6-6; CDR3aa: CASRYGPDSYGYTF; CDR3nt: TGTGCCAGCAGATACGGCCCAGACAGCTATGGCTACACCTTC
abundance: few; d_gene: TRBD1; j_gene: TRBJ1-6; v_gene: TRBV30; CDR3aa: CAWSARTGTNSPLHF; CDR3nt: TGTGCCTGGAGTGCCCGGACAGGAACAAATTCACCCCTCCACTTT
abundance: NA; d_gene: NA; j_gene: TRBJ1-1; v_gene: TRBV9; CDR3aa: CASSGVGEAFF; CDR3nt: TGTGCCAGCAGCGGCGTGGGTGAAGCTTTCTTT
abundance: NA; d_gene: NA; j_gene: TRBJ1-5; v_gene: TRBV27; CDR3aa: CASSVRSGLWPQHF; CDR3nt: TGTGCCAGCAGTGTTCGGTCGGGGTTGTGGCCCCAGCATTTT
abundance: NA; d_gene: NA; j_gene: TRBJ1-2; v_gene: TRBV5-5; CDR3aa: CASSSGNYGYTF; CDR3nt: TGTGCCAGCAGCTCAGGGAACTATGGCTACACCTTC
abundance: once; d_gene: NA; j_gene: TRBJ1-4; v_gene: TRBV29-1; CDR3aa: CSGGSLFEKLFF; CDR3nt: TGCAGCGGTGGAAGTTTATTTGAAAAACTGTTTTTT
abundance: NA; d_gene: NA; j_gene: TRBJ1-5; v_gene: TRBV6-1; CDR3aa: CASRGDQQPQHF; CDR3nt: TGTGCCAGCAGGGGGGATCAGCAGCCCCAGCATTTT
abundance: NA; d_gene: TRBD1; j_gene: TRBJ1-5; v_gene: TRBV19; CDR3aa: CASSRGQPSNQPQHF; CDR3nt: TGTGCCAGTAGTAGGGGACAGCCCAGCAATCAGCCCCAGCATTTT
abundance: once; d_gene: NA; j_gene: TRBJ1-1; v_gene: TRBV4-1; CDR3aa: CASSQETATLPEAFF; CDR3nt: TGCGCCAGCAGCCAAGAGACAGCTACACTTCCTGAAGCTTTCTTT
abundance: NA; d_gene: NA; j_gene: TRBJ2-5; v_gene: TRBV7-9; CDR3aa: CASSLLSPLDYQETQYF; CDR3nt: TGTGCCAGCAGCTTGCTAAGCCCCCTGGACTACCAAGAGACCCAGTACTTC
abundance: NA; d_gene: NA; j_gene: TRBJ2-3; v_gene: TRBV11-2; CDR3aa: CASSLLDTQYF; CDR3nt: TGTGCCAGCAGCTTATTAGATACGCAGTATTTT
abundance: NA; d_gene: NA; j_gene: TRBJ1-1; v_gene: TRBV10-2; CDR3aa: CASSEAQDSRGYTEAFF; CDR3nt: TGCGCCAGCAGTGAAGCCCAGGATTCAAGGGGTTACACTGAAGCTTTCTTT
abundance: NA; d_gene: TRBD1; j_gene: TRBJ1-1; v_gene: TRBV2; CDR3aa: CASSEPGGIGVNTEAFF; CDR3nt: TGTGCCAGCAGTGAACCAGGGGGGATTGGGGTGAACACTGAAGCTTTCTTT
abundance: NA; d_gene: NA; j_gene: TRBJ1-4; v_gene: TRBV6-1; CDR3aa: CASSWVANEKLFF; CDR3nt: TGTGCCAGCAGCTGGGTTGCTAATGAAAAACTGTTTTTT
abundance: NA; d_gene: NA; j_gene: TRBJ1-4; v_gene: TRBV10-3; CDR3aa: CATSDTRLGEKLFF; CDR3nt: TGTGCCACCTCGGACACCCGGCTCGGTGAAAAACTGTTTTTT
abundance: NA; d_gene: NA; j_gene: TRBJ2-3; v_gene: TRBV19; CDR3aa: CASSSPRRSDTQYF; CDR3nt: TGTGCCAGTAGCTCTCCCAGGCGGTCAGATACGCAGTATTTT
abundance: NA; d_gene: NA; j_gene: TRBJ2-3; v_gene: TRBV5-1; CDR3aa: CASSLGYDTQYF; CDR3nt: TGCGCCAGCAGTTTGGGGTACGATACGCAGTATTTT
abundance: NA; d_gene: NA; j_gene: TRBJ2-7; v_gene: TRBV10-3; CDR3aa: CATSRGREGVHLSEQYF; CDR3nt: TGTGCCACCTCTAGGGGTCGAGAGGGGGTACATCTGAGCGAGCAGTACTTC
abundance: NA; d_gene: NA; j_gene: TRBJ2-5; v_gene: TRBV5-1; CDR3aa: CASSLGVTTGGETQYF; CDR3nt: TGCGCCAGCAGCTTGGGGGTGACGACAGGAGGGGAGACCCAGTACTTC
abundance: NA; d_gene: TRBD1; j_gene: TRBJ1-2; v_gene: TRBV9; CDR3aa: CASSADPGQGYGYTF; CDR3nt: TGTGCCAGCAGCGCCGATCCGGGACAGGGATATGGCTACACCTTC